This T cell receptor beta chain was captured in a study of blood T cell repertoires in COVID-19. The length of the CDR3 is 13 residues. The germline CDR1 and CDR2 sequences are MNHEY and SMNVEV (reference sequence). V was trimmed by 8 bases and J by 1 base, leaving 11 bases between them. The table came from immunoSEQ multiplex PCR; TCRdb's copy has only in-frame clones and leaves some out. The table lists about 170,000 clones, around 83% of them singletons, with around 15% in the top ten. This sequence originates from a man in his forties or fifties who had recovered from COVID-19. Sequencing was carried out using PBMCs or T cells enriched from blood (not recorded which). This chain uses TRBV27 with TRBJ1-1; weak D call: TRBD1 (6 bases). The CDR3 DNA reads TGTGCCAGCGCGGACAGCCCGAACACTGAAGCTTTCTTT. Translating it yields CASADSPNTEAFF.